These 9 T cell receptor beta chains were sequenced from one sample in a study of blood T cell repertoires in COVID-19. TCRdb's table, derived via immunoSEQ multiplex PCR, lists solely in-frame clones and lacks some. The sample includes over 300,000 clones, 86% seen only once; the top ten take around 1.5%. Sequencing input: peripheral blood. These receptors were collected from a woman in her 50s with acute or convalescent COVID-19.

V gene TRBV3-1 (or the pseudogene TRBV3-2) combines with J gene TRBJ2-7; no definite D call. CDR3 size: 14 residues. V was cut by 2 bases and J by 4 bases, with 12 bases left in between. Germline values: CDR1 LGHDT, CDR2 YNNKEL (reference sequence). In DNA, the CDR3 is TGTGCCAGCAGCCAATTCACGAGAGGATACGAGCAGTACTTC. Translating gives CASSQFTRGYEQYF.

The chain recombines TRBV6-2 or TRBV6-3 with TRBJ2-5, with 16 bases aligning to TRBD2. The V gene end was trimmed by 3 bases and the J gene end by 0 bases; junction bases not matched to a gene: 4. The CDR3 is made up of 18 amino acids. Germline V CDR1 and CDR2: MNHEY, SVGEGT. CDR3 sequence: CASSYGTSGRAYQETQYF. The CDR3, as DNA: TGTGCCAGCAGTTATGGGACTAGCGGGAGGGCATACCAAGAGACCCAGTACTTC.

This chain joins TRBV28 and TRBJ2-1; 9 positions match TRBD2. The CDR3 length is 15 residues. The V segment lost 4 bases and the J segment 8 bases; nucleotides outside the gene matches: 9. CDR1 MDHEN and CDR2 SYDVKM come from the germline V gene. The CDR3 spells CASSSFSGREDEQFF. CDR3 coding DNA: TGTGCCAGCAGTTCTTTTAGCGGGAGAGAGGATGAGCAGTTCTTC.

The J gene is TRBJ2-2, the V gene TRBV19, with D possibly being TRBD2 (7 bases). V was trimmed by 3 bases and J by 4 bases, leaving 9 bases between them. The germline V gene has CDR1 LNHDA and CDR2 SQIVND (reference sequence). CDR3 size: 14 residues. The CDR3 reads CASSMGGGTGELFF. CDR3 in DNA: TGTGCCAGTAGTATGGGAGGGGGCACCGGGGAGCTGTTTTTT.

CDR3 DNA sequence: TGTGCCAGCAGCGAACAGGTGACTAATGAAAAACTGTTTTTT. Translation: CASSEQVTNEKLFF. The chain combines TRBV7-2 with TRBJ1-4; D is possibly TRBD1 (5 bases). Between the trimmed V and J ends, which lost 5 bases and 2 bases, there was a span of 9 bases. The CDR3 runs to 14 residues. The germline V gene encodes CDR1 SGHTA and CDR2 FQGNSA.

The chain recombines TRBV5-1 with TRBJ2-5; weak D call: TRBD2 (6 bases). Trimming pared 2 bases from V and 2 bases from J, leaving 13 bases between. The CDR3 has 15 residues. The germline V gene encodes CDR1 SGHRS and CDR2 YFSETQ. The CDR3 region is CASSLWGLPQETQYF. The DNA for the CDR3 is TGCGCCAGCAGCTTATGGGGACTCCCACAAGAGACCCAGTACTTC.

This clone was recorded once. The V gene is TRBV11-3, the J gene TRBJ2-7; 11 nucleotides agree with TRBD2. This CDR3 is 19 amino acids long. CDR1 SGHNT and CDR2 YENEEA come from the germline V gene. The ends lost 2 bases at V and 0 bases at J; junction bases unmatched: 12. The CDR3 DNA reads as TGTGCCAGCAGCTTATTCGGGACTAGCGGATGGAATTCCTCCTACGAGCAGTACTTC. Translation: CASSLFGTSGWNSSYEQYF.

The rearrangement joins TRBV11-2 to TRBJ2-7, with TRBD1 matching 8 bases. Germline CDR1 and CDR2: SGHAT and FQNNGV. V shed 7 bases, J shed 2 bases, and the junction held 7 bases outside the gene matches. The CDR3 runs 14 residues. In DNA, the CDR3 is TGTGCCAGCAACCCGACAGGGGACGCCTACGAGCAGTACTTC. Protein product: CASNPTGDAYEQYF.

This chain joins TRBV3-1 (or the pseudogene TRBV3-2) and TRBJ1-1; a possible D gene is TRBD1 (5 bases). CDR3 length: 15 residues. V lost 0 bases and J lost 6, with 14 bases in between. Germline V gene data show CDR1 as LGHDT and CDR2 as YNNKEL (reference sequence). The CDR3 DNA reads as TGTGCCAGCAGCCAAGATCTCCCAGGGATCCCTGAAGCTTTCTTT. Protein: CASSQDLPGIPEAFF.